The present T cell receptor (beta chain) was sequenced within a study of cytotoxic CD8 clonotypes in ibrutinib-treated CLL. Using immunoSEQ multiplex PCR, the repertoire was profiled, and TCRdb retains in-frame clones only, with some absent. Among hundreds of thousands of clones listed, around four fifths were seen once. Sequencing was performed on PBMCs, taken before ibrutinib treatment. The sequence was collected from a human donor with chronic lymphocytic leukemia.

In DNA, the CDR3 is TGTGCCAGCATCCCCTTTAGGGGCGGAAATGAGCAGTTCTTC. This translates into CASIPFRGGNEQFF. J is TRBJ2-1 and V is TRBV5-4; a weak D match, TRBD1 (5 bases). The CDR3 length is 14 residues. CDR1 and CDR2 from the germline V gene are SGHNT and YYREEE (reference sequence). Trimming stripped 6 bases from V and 7 bases from J, with 17 bases between.